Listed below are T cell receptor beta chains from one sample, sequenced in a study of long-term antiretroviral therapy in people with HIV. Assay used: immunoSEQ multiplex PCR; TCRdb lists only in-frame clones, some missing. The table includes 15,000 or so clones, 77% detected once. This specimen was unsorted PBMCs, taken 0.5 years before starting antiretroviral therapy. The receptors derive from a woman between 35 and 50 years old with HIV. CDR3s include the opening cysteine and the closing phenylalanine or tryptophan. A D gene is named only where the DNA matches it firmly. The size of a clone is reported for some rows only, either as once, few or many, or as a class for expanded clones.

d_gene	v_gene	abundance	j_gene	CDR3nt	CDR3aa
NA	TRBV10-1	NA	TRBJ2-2	TGCGCCAGCAGTCCAACAGGGAACACCGGGGAGCTGTTTTTT	CASSPTGNTGELFF
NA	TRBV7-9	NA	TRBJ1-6	TGTGCCAGCAGCTCGCCGGGGACCAGCTCCTATAATTCACCCCTCCACTTT	CASSSPGTSSYNSPLHF
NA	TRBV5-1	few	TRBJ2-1	TGCGCCAGCAGCTTGGAGACGGCCTACAATGAGCAGTTCTTC	CASSLETAYNEQFF
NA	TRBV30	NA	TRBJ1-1	TGTGCTGCCAACGGACAATGGGGGACTGAAGCTTTCTTT	CAANGQWGTEAFF
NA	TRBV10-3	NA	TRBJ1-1	TGTGCCATCGGGGACACTGAAGCTTTCTTT	CAIGDTEAFF
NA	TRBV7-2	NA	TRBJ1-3	TGTGCCAGCAGCTTCGTGGGGGCTACTGGAAACACCATATATTTT	CASSFVGATGNTIYF
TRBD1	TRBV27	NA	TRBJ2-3	TGTGCCAGCAGACAGACAGGGTATAGCACAGATACGCAGTATTTT	CASRQTGYSTDTQYF
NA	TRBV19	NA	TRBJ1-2	TGTGCCAGTAGTTTCTCAGTCCCGGGGTATGGCTACACCTTC	CASSFSVPGYGYTF
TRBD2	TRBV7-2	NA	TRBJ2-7	TGTGCCAGCAGTTTTCTAGCGGCTAGCGGCTACGAGCAGTACTTC	CASSFLAASGYEQYF
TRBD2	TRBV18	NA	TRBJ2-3	TGTGCCAGCTCACCACCATCCAGCGGGAGAATGGGGGATACGCAGTATTTT	CASSPPSSGRMGDTQYF
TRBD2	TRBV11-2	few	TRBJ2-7	TGTGCCAGCAGCTTCCGCGCTAGCGGGAGATACGAGCAGTACTTC	CASSFRASGRYEQYF
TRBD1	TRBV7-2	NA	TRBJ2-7	TGTGCCAGCAGCTTAGCTTTGACAGGGGTTGCCTACGAGCAGTACTTC	CASSLALTGVAYEQYF
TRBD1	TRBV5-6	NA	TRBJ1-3	TGTGCCAGCACCCAGGGACAGGGGGCTGGAAACACCATATATTTT	CASTQGQGAGNTIYF
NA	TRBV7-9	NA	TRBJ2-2	TGTGCCAGCAGCTTAGCGCTGGGGTTATCGGCCGGGGAGCTGTTTTTT	CASSLALGLSAGELFF
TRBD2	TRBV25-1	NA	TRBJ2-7	TGTGCCACCCAACTAGCGGGAGACCTCCACGAGCAGTACTTC	CATQLAGDLHEQYF
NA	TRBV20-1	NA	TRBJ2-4	TGCAGTGCTAGACAGGTGGGCATTCAGTACTTC	CSARQVGIQYF
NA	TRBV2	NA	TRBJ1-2	TGTGCCAGCAGACCGAAGGGGTTCTATGGCTACACCTTC	CASRPKGFYGYTF
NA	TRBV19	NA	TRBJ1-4	TGTGCCAGTAGTATTCGAGCGGGGGGTGAAAAACTGTTTTTT	CASSIRAGGEKLFF
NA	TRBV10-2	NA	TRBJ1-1	TGCGCCAGCAGCCTGACAGGCCCCACTGAAGCTTTCTTT	CASSLTGPTEAFF
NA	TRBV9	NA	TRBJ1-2	TGTGCCAGCAGTGTGACAGAACTCTATGGCTACACCTTC	CASSVTELYGYTF
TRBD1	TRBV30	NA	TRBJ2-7	TGTGCCTGGAGTGTTGGGACAGGCGCCTACGAGCAGTACTTC	CAWSVGTGAYEQYF
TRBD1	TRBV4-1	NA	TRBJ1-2	TGCGCCAGCAGCCAGCAGGGGGCAGGGGCCGACTATGGCTACACCTTC	CASSQQGAGADYGYTF
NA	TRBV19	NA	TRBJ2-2	TGTGCCAGTAGTATCCGAGCGGTCCTTGTCACCGGGGAGCTGTTTTTT	CASSIRAVLVTGELFF
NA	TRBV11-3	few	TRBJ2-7	TGTGCCAGCAGCTTAGTAGCGGACAGGACCTACGAGCAGTACTTC	CASSLVADRTYEQYF
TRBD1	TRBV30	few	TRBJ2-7	TGTGCCTGGAGTCCGGACAGGTCCTACGAGCAGTACTTC	CAWSPDRSYEQYF
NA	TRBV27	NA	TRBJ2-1	TGTGCCAGCTCGGCCGGAGGGGGCCACAATGAGCAGTTCTTC	CASSAGGGHNEQFF
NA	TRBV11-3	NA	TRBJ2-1	TGTGCCAGCGGTCCAAGGAGCAATGAGCAGTTCTTC	CASGPRSNEQFF
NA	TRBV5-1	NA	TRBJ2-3	TGCGCCAGCAGCGCGACTAGAAGCACAGATACGCAGTATTTT	CASSATRSTDTQYF
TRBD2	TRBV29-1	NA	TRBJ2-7	TGCAGCGTTGGGGGAGGGGTGGGCGAGCAGTACTTC	CSVGGGVGEQYF
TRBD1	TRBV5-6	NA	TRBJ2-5	TGTGCCAGCAGCCCCATCCGGGACAGCTTTGGTATGAGGGAGACCCAGTACTTC	CASSPIRDSFGMRETQYF
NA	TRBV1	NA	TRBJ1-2	TGCACCAGCAGCCATCGGGACAGCCCTATGGATGGCTACACCTTC	CTSSHRDSPMDGYTF
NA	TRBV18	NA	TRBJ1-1	TGTGCCAGCTCACCACCGGGCGGTGCCCCCAGGGTGACTGAAGCTTTCTTT	CASSPPGGAPRVTEAFF
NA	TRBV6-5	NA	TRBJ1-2	TGTGCCAGCAGTTACAGGGACTTAGGCTATGGCTACACCTTC	CASSYRDLGYGYTF
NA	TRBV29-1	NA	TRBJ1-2	TGCAGCGTTGAAGATACCGGCAAAAAGGACTATGGCTACACCTTC	CSVEDTGKKDYGYTF
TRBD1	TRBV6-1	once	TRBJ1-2	TGTGCCAGCAGGAGAGGACAGGCCTATGGCTACACCTTC	CASRRGQAYGYTF
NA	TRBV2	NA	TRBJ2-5	TGTGCCAGCAACCGGGACTTCCAAGAGACCCAGTACTTC	CASNRDFQETQYF
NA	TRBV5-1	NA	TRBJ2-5	TGCGCCAGCAGCCCCTTCCAGGGGGAGACCCAGTACTTC	CASSPFQGETQYF
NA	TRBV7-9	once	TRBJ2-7	TGTGCCAGCAGCAAGGACGGCTCCTACGAGCAGTACTTC	CASSKDGSYEQYF
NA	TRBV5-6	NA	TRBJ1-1	TGTGCCAGCATCTCGGCCGGAGGAAAAGCTTTCTTT	CASISAGGKAFF
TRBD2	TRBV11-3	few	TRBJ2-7	TGTGCCAGCAGCTTCCCTCCCGGGGGGGGAACGGACGAGCAGTACTTC	CASSFPPGGGTDEQYF
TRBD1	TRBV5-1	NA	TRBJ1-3	TGCGCCAGCAGTCGGGCAGGGGGCTCTGGAAACACCATATATTTT	CASSRAGGSGNTIYF
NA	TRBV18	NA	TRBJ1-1	TGTGCCAGCTCACCACAGGGCCCCACTGAAGCTTTCTTT	CASSPQGPTEAFF
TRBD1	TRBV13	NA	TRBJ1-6	TGTGCCAGCAGCTTAGAAGGACAGGGCGACAATTCACCCCTCCACTTT	CASSLEGQGDNSPLHF
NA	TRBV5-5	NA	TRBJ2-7	TGTGCCAGCAGCTTGTCACAGGCCAACTACGAGCAGTACTTC	CASSLSQANYEQYF
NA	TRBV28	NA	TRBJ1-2	TGTGCCAGCAGTTTTATTGGGACCCCTCGCTTGAATGGCTACACCTTC	CASSFIGTPRLNGYTF
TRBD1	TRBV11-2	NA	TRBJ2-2	TGTGCCAGCAGGGGACAGGGGATTCCGAACACCGGGGAGCTGTTTTTT	CASRGQGIPNTGELFF
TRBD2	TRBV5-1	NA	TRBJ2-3	TGCGCCAGCAGCCTAGCGGGGCGTCGTCTGGATACGCAGTATTTT	CASSLAGRRLDTQYF
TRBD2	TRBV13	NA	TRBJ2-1	TGTGCCAGCAGCTTAGGACTAGCGGGAAGCTCCTACAATGAGCAGTTCTTC	CASSLGLAGSSYNEQFF
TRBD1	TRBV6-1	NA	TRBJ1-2	TGTGCCAGCGGGTTACAGGGGGCGGAGTATTATGGCTACACCTTC	CASGLQGAEYYGYTF
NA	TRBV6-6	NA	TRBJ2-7	TGTGCCAGCAGTTACGAATACCCCGGGCTCTCCTACGAGCAGTACTTC	CASSYEYPGLSYEQYF
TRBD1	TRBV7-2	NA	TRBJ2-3	TGTGCCAGCAGCCTGACAGGGATGGGCACAGATACGCAGTATTTT	CASSLTGMGTDTQYF
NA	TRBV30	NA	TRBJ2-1	TGTGCCTGGAGTGGACTAGGGAATGAGCAGTTCTTC	CAWSGLGNEQFF
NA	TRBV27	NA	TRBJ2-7	TGTGCCAGCAGCCCGAACAGGGCCTTAACCTACGAGCAGTACTTC	CASSPNRALTYEQYF
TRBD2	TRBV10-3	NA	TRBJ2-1	TGTGCCAGCACGCGGGGGAACCAAGACAATGAGCAGTTCTTC	CASTRGNQDNEQFF
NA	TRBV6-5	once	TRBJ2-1	TGTGCCAGCACGGGGCCCAATGAGCAGTTCTTC	CASTGPNEQFF